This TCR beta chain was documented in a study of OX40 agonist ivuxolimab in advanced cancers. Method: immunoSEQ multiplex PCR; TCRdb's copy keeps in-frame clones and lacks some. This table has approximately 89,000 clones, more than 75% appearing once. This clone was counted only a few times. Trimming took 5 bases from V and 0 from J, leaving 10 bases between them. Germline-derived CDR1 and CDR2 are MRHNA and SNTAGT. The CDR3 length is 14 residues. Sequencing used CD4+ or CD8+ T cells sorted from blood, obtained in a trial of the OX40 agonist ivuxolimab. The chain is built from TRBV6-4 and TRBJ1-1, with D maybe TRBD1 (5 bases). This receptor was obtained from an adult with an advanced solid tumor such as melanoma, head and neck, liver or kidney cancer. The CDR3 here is CASSRDGVNTEAFF. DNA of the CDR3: TGTGCCAGCAGTCGGGACGGGGTGAACACTGAAGCTTTCTTT.